This entry describes one T cell receptor beta chain. The data stem from a study of shared T cell receptors in the human thymus. Germline loops: CDR1 MNHNS, CDR2 SASEGT. This CDR3 is built from 13 residues. Trimming removed 6 bases at V and 7 bases at J, with 13 bases between. Profiled with immunoSEQ multiplex PCR; TCRdb holds only in-frame clones, not every one. The sample consists of hundreds of thousands of clones, approximately 78% of them appearing once. A further study also used this sample, focusing on human thymus T cells. That source adds: Having corrective surgery for congenital heart defects, healthy Finnish infants were the ones who donated. Obtained as resections during corrective heart surgery, the thymus tissue was then studied. Among thymic and blood repertoires, usage of V and J genes appeared biased. Related studies noted strongly shared thymic repertoires across unrelated people.

The chain uses TRBV6-1 and TRBJ1-5; D unresolved. Sequenced: thymocytes. The source is a boy in the first two years of life with a congenital heart defect. DNA for the CDR3: TGTGCCAGCAGCCACGACACAAAGCAGCCCCAGCATTTT. It translates to CASSHDTKQPQHF.